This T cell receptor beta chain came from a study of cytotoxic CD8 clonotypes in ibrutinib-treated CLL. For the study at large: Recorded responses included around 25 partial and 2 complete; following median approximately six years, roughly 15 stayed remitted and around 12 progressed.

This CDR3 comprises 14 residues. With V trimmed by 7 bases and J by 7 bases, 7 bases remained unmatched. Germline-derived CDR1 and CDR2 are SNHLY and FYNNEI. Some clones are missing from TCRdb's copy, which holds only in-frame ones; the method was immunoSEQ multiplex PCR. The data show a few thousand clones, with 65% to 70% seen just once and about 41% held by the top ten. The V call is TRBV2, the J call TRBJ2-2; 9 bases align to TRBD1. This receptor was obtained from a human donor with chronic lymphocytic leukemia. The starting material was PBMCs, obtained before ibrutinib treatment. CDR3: CASTRQGGNGELFF. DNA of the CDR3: TGTGCCAGCACCAGACAGGGGGGGAACGGGGAGCTGTTTTTT.